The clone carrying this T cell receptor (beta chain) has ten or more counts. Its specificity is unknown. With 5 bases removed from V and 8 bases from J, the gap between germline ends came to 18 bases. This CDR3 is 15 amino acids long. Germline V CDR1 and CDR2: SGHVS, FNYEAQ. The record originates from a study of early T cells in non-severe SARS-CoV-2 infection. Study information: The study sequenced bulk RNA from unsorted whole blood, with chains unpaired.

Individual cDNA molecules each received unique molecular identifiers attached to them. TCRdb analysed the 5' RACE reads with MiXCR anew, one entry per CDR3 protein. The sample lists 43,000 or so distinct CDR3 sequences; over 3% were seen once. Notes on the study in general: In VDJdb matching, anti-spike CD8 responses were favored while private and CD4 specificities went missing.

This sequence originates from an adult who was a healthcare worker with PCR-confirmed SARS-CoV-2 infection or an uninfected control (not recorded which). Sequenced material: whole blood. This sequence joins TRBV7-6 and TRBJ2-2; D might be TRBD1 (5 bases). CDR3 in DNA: TGTGCCAGCAGCACGGTGGACAAAAGATGGGGGGAGCTGTTTTTT. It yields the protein CASSTVDKRWGELFF.